A single sample is the source of the 8 T cell receptor beta chains below, sequenced in a study of human T cells and chemical hapten exposure. Regarding time point: patch test 3, about 24 weeks after DPC sensitization. Treatment defined: therapeutic diphenylcyclopropenone sensitization with weekly scalp DPC. MiXCR was run by TCRdb on the RACE reads, yielding one entry per CDR3 protein. The table lists 85,000 to 100,000 distinct CDR3 sequences, 25% to 35% of them singletons. Here the sequenced sample was whole blood, taken in connection with sensitization to the hapten diphenylcyclopropenone (DPC). The receptors were sampled from a man aged 35 to 55 with alopecia areata. Some clones in this sample may be carry-over from other donors' samples.

This clonotype turned up a few times. The chain uses TRBV20-1 and TRBJ1-1, with D unresolved. Germline V gene sequence: CDR1 DFQATT, CDR2 SNEGSKA (reference sequence). V was clipped by 5 bases and J by 1 base, with 8 bases between them. This CDR3 is built from 12 residues. For the CDR3, the DNA is TGCAGTGCTTCCAGGAGGAACACTGAAGCTTTCTTT. Its protein is CSASRRNTEAFF.

Here the CDR3 reads CASSPSWDTGRAGEQYF. In nucleotides, the CDR3 is TGTGCCAGCAGTCCGTCGTGGGACACGGGACGAGCTGGGGAGCAGTACTTC. V usage is TRBV7-7 and J usage is TRBJ2-7; D is possibly TRBD1 (6 bases). Trimming removed 6 bases from V and 7 bases from J, with 28 bases in between. Per germline, CDR1 SSHAT and CDR2 FNYEAQ (reference sequence). The CDR3 sequence is 17 residues long.

The rearrangement links TRBV7-3 to TRBJ2-3; D is unresolved. This CDR3 comprises 15 residues. Trimming shortened V by 4 bases and J by 1 base, and 12 bases separated the two germline ends. CDR1 and CDR2 (germline): SGHTA, FQGTGA. CDR3 region: CASSSKGLGTDTQYF. The CDR3, as DNA: TGTGCCAGCAGCTCCAAAGGGCTAGGCACAGATACGCAGTATTTT.

This clonotype has only a few counts. This chain uses TRBV12-3 or TRBV12-4 with TRBJ1-1; unclear D gene. The length of the CDR3 is 12 residues. V lost 3 bases, J lost 5 bases, and 7 bases lay in between. This chain's CDR3 is CASSFTRTEAFF. CDR3 DNA sequence: TGTGCCAGCAGTTTCACCAGGACTGAAGCTTTCTTT.

This clonotype was detected only a few times. The rearrangement links TRBV7-2 to TRBJ1-4; maybe TRBD1 (5 bases). The germline gives CDR1 SGHTA, CDR2 FQGNSA. V lost 3 bases and J 6 bases, leaving 14 bases between the germline ends. This CDR3 has 15 amino acids. The CDR3 nucleotides are TGTGCCAGCAGCTTCTGGGGCGGAGGGGATGAAAAACTGTTTTTT. Amino acids: CASSFWGGGDEKLFF.

The chain carries TRBV4-2 and TRBJ2-7; D unresolved. CDR1 is LGHNA and CDR2 is YNFKEQ in the germline V gene. The V and J ends lost 0 bases and 3 bases respectively, with 12 bases between them. The CDR3 contains 15 residues. CDR3 amino acids: CASSQDHSPIYEQYF. Here the CDR3 DNA reads TGTGCCAGCAGCCAAGATCATAGCCCAATCTACGAGCAGTACTTC.

A few counts support this clonotype. The rearrangement joins TRBV2 to TRBJ1-1; possible D gene TRBD1, 6 bases. V lost 7 bases and J 0 bases, leaving 15 bases between the germline ends. There are 15 residues in the CDR3. CDR1 is SNHLY, CDR2 FYNNEI, per germline. The CDR3 DNA follows: TGTGCCAGCACCCTCAAACGACAGGTGAACACTGAAGCTTTCTTT. Protein: CASTLKRQVNTEAFF.

This chain links TRBV14 with TRBJ2-4; D perhaps matches TRBD2 (5 bases). The CDR3 length is 15 residues. The ends were cut back, 1 base at V and 4 bases at J, with 11 bases in the middle. Germline V gene data show CDR1 as SGHDN and CDR2 as FVKESK. CDR3 DNA sequence: TGTGCCAGCAGCCAAGCCGGGATCTTAAAAAACATTCAGTACTTC. Protein sequence: CASSQAGILKNIQYF.